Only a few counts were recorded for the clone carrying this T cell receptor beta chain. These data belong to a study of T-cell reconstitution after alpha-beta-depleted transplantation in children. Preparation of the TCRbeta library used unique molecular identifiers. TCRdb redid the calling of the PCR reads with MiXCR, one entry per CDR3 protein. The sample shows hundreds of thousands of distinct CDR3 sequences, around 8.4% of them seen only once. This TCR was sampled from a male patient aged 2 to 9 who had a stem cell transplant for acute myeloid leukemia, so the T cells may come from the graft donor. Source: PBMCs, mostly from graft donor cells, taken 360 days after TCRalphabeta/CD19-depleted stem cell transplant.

The CDR3 here is CASTSTGGTEAFF. DNA of the CDR3: TGCGCCAGCACCTCGACGGGGGGCACTGAAGCTTTCTTT. The V gene is TRBV5-1, the J gene TRBJ1-1, with D possibly being TRBD1 (5 bases). CDR3 length: 13 residues. Germline-derived CDR1 and CDR2 are SGHRS and YFSETQ. Deletions cut 6 bases from V and 4 bases from J, with 13 bases between. The whole variable domain, remainder taken from reference TRBV5-1 and TRBJ1-1, is KAGVTQTPRYLIKTRGQQVTLSCSPISGHRSVSWYQQTPGQGLQFLFEYFSETQRNKGNFPGRFSGRQFSNSRSEMNVSTLELGDSALYLCASTSTGGTEAFFGQGTRLTVV.